The 8 T cell receptor beta chains listed next were all sequenced from one sample in a study of CD8+ T cells in alopecia areata. Investigators isolated RNA and reverse transcribed it into cDNA to act as the sequencing template. The repertoire was sequenced with immunoSEQ multiplex PCR; TCRdb's copy has only in-frame clones and lacks some. The sample gives some 170,000 clones, about three fifths of which show up once; 16% is in the top ten. Indicated treatment: oral pan-JAK inhibitor, 5-10 mg twice daily. The material sequenced was CD4+ T cells sorted from blood, taken at approximately week 55, from a patient treated with tofacitinib. The receptors derive from a human donor with alopecia areata.

The genes are TRBV30 and TRBJ2-7; 7 bases are a match to TRBD1. CDR3 size: 14 residues. The V gene's germline CDR1 is GTSNPN and CDR2 SVGIG (reference sequence). V shed 2 bases and J 3 bases; nucleotides not matched to a gene: 7. This CDR3 reads CAWSFSRGFYEQYF. CDR3 nucleotide sequence: TGTGCCTGGAGTTTTTCCAGGGGGTTCTACGAGCAGTACTTC.

The V gene is TRBV7-2, the J gene TRBJ1-5; D is uncertain. The CDR3 loop spans 15 amino acids. Germline V gene lookup returns CDR1 SGHTA and CDR2 FQGNSA. Trimming stripped 3 bases from V and 2 bases from J, with 11 bases between. CDR3 nucleotides: TGTGCCAGCAGCTTGTCGTCCGGGGGCAATCAGCCCCAGCATTTT. Translated: CASSLSSGGNQPQHF.

The chain combines TRBV30 with TRBJ1-4; weak D call: TRBD1 (6 bases). The CDR3 is 13 amino acids. V was cut by 3 bases and J by 7 bases, with 12 bases left in between. CDR1 is GTSNPN and CDR2 is SVGIG in the germline V gene (reference sequence). CDR3 in amino acids: CAWSPGEVEKLFF. In nucleotides, the CDR3 is TGTGCCTGGAGCCCAGGGGAGGTTGAAAAACTGTTTTTT.

There are a few counts of this clone. The chain uses TRBV7-2 and TRBJ2-7, with D hard to call. The V gene's germline CDR1 is SGHTA and CDR2 FQGNSA. The CDR3 contains 12 residues. The germline V and J ends were trimmed by 5 bases and 6 bases, with 11 bases remaining between them. The CDR3 region is CASSPPLGEQYF. In DNA, the CDR3 is TGTGCCAGCAGCCCCCCATTGGGCGAGCAGTACTTC.

The genes are TRBV7-9 and TRBJ2-2, with unresolved D. The germline V gene encodes CDR1 SEHNR and CDR2 FQNEAQ (reference sequence). The CDR3 extends over 14 amino acids. The V end was cut by 5 bases, the J end by 0 bases, with 7 bases between. DNA for the CDR3: TGTGCCAGCAGCGTACGGGCGAACACCGGGGAGCTGTTTTTT. Amino acid sequence: CASSVRANTGELFF.

The table lists this clone with a few counts. The chain combines TRBV29-1 with TRBJ1-2, with D unclear. The CDR3 loop spans 11 amino acids. Deletions cut 7 bases from V and 4 bases from J, with 10 bases between. Germline V gene data show CDR1 as SQVTM and CDR2 as ANQGSEA. The CDR3 protein is CSAGRTYGYTF. CDR3 bases: TGCAGCGCCGGACGGACCTATGGCTACACCTTC.

The chain joins TRBV5-1 to TRBJ2-6, with unresolved D. This CDR3 contains 15 residues. The germline V gene has CDR1 SGHRS and CDR2 YFSETQ. Trimming pared 4 bases from V and 1 base from J, leaving 9 bases between. CDR3 region: CASSPAASGANVLTF. CDR3 DNA sequence: TGCGCCAGCAGCCCGGCGGCGTCTGGGGCCAACGTCCTGACTTTC.

In regard to this clone: Germline and junction disagree at one end, which may indicate a read error. The chain is built from TRBV7-7 and TRBJ2-3, with unresolved D. The length of the CDR3 is 14 residues. Germline V lookup: CDR1 SSHAT, CDR2 FNYEAQ (reference sequence). The CDR3 loop reads CASSMSGRTDTQYF. The CDR3 nucleotides are TGTGCTAGCAGCATGAGTGGGCGCACAGATACGCAGTATTTT.